The present T cell receptor beta chain was sequenced within a study of blood T cell repertoires in COVID-19 (dated by TCRdb to 2018 to 2020). A note on the overall study: Collaborator samples came from the United States, Italy and Spain and covered acute and convalescent phases of COVID-19. The dataset comprised deeply sampled blood TCRbeta repertoires from subjects exposed to, actively infected with, or recovered from COVID-19. The repertoires were released in a freely available public database meant as a resource for research on the immune response to SARS-CoV-2. The prospective study material was composed of cDNA or gDNA derived from T cells, B-cell-depleted T cells, or PBMCs. A de-identified subject ID, COVID-19 status, age in years and sex were almost always included in the sample metadata. Samples were obtained from the ongoing ImmuneRACE study (first 160 participants) and from roughly 1,300 subjects provided by 6 global collaborators. Where HLA class I and class II types were available, the types were taken from metadata supplied by the sample provider, not from assay-based typing. Here is what the overall study found, with its caveats: Clinical and demographic metadata were provided uncurated, with the amount varying by source and participant.

The collaborating institutions used their own protocols to collect whole blood in K2EDTA tubes. Collaborator samples were shipped for TCRbeta analysis as frozen whole blood, isolated PBMCs, or DNA extracted from either sample type. Trimming accounts for 4 bases at V and 3 bases at J, while the number of junction bases matched to no gene is 7. The germline V gene supplies CDR1 MNHNS and CDR2 SASEGT. Taken from cysteine to phenylalanine, the CDR3 has 16 residues. Only CDR3 DNA remains: 48 bases, in frame from the first base. As regards this clone: Its recognized antigen is unknown. The sample holds no much larger clone one base away, and base qualities are not on file.

The immunoSEQ Assay, a bias-controlled multiplex PCR, was used to amplify TCRbeta CDR3 regions from genomic DNA. The original pipeline was this. The number of nucleated cells in each sample was estimated from the amplification of reference gene primers within the assay. To quantify the absolute abundance of each unique TCRbeta CDR3 rearrangement, sequence reads were collapsed and filtered. Productive Simpson clonality was computed per sample as the square root of Simpson's diversity index over productive rearrangements. Imported from immuneACCESS, the table was reduced by TCRdb to in-frame sequences with V and J called. These copies leave out some clones; in studies compared against another copy, an unresolved V gene accounts for under half, and the cause of the remainder is not known. V and J calls and clone size come straight from that table; D and trimming were deduced from the DNA. The sample table contains 15,000 to 18,000 clones; only one count was recorded for 75% to 85% of them. 22% of the sample is taken by the ten largest.

The receptor chain draws on TRBV6-1 and TRBJ2-5, with TRBD2 matching 11 junction bases. The TCR was taken from a man aged 80 or over with active or convalescent COVID-19. The sample consisted of peripheral blood. The DNA sequence is TGTGCCAGCAGTGGCCGACTAGCGGGGTATGAAGAGACCCAGTACTTC. Translated, this is CASSGRLAGYEETQYF.